The 17 T cell receptor beta chains below come from one sample, sequenced in a study of shared clonotypes between healthy human individuals. Data came from immunoSEQ multiplex PCR; TCRdb stores just in-frame clones and leaves some out. The table has hundreds of thousands of clones, less than 80% seen once. Input material: memory CD4+ T cells sorted from blood. Sample subset: CD45RA-negative fraction. All receptors come from a woman in her 30s in good health.

The chain carries TRBV19 and TRBJ2-2; TRBD1 matches 7 bases. Trimming removed 7 bases from V and 1 base from J; junction bases left unmatched: 3. The CDR3 totals 14 residues. The V gene's germline CDR1 is LNHDA and CDR2 SQIVND (reference sequence). The CDR3 DNA is TGTGCCAGTAATGACAGGGAGAACACCGGGGAGCTGTTTTTT. It yields the protein CASNDRENTGELFF.

This clone was observed a handful of times. The gene calls are TRBV5-1 and TRBJ2-2; TRBD2 matches 10 bases. V shed 4 bases, J shed 3 bases, and the junction held 12 bases outside the gene matches. Germline V gene lookup returns CDR1 SGHRS and CDR2 YFSETQ. The CDR3 consists of 18 residues. The chain's CDR3 is CASSLVLAGVGDTGELFF. The CDR3 region has the DNA TGCGCCAGCAGCCTCGTCCTAGCGGGAGTTGGTGACACCGGGGAGCTGTTTTTT.

This chain uses TRBV28 with TRBJ2-7; TRBD2 matches 7 bases. The CDR3 loop spans 15 amino acids. Germline V lookup: CDR1 MDHEN, CDR2 SYDVKM. Trimming cost V 7 bases and J 6 bases; bases outside gene matches: 15. As DNA, the CDR3 is TGTGCCAGCACCGGATGGGGGGAGGGCCGTGTCGAGCAGTACTTC. Translated: CASTGWGEGRVEQYF. Variable domain in full (rest from reference TRBV28 and TRBJ2-7): DVKVTQSSRYLVKRTGEKVFLECVQDMDHENMFWYRQDPGLGLRLIYFSYDVKMKEKGDIPEGYSVSREKKERFSLILESASTNQTSMYLCASTGWGEGRVEQYFGPGTRLTVT.

The CDR3 nucleotides read TGTGCCAGCAGCTTACCGAGGGGGCGTGGCTACACCTTC. Translated: CASSLPRGRGYTF. The V and J genes are TRBV7-2 and TRBJ1-2; 7 nucleotides agree with TRBD1. Germline CDR1 SGHTA, CDR2 FQGNSA. The length of the CDR3 is 13 residues. The V gene end was trimmed by 2 bases and the J gene end by 7 bases; junction bases not matched to a gene: 4. Full variable domain (missing parts from reference TRBV7-2 and TRBJ1-2): GAGVSQSPSNKVTEKGKDVELRCDPISGHTALYWYRQSLGQGLEFLIYFQGNSAPDKSGLPSDRFSAERTGGSVSTLTIQRTQQEDSAVYLCASSLPRGRGYTFGSGTRLTVV.

The rearrangement joins TRBV28 to TRBJ2-7; 7 bases align to TRBD1. Trimming removed 6 bases from V and 0 bases from J; junction bases left unmatched: 11. Germline values: CDR1 MDHEN, CDR2 SYDVKM. This CDR3 has 16 amino acids. CDR3 in amino acids: CASRPRGTAVSYEQYF. The CDR3 DNA follows: TGTGCCAGCAGACCTAGAGGGACAGCCGTCTCCTACGAGCAGTACTTC. Complete variable domain (other parts from reference TRBV28 and TRBJ2-7): DVKVTQSSRYLVKRTGEKVFLECVQDMDHENMFWYRQDPGLGLRLIYFSYDVKMKEKGDIPEGYSVSREKKERFSLILESASTNQTSMYLCASRPRGTAVSYEQYFGPGTRLTVT.

In DNA, the CDR3 is TGTGCCAGTAGGAAGCGGGAGGTAGATACGCAGTATTTT. Its translation: CASRKREVDTQYF. This chain connects TRBV19 to TRBJ2-3; 9 positions match TRBD2. The CDR3 loop spans 13 amino acids. Trimming removed 6 bases from V and 5 bases from J; junction bases left unmatched: 3. Germline CDR1 is LNHDA and CDR2 is SQIVND (reference sequence).

V is TRBV19 and J is TRBJ2-1; TRBD2 matches 7 bases. Germline CDR1 and CDR2: LNHDA and SQIVND (reference sequence). This CDR3 is built from 18 residues. The ends lost 4 bases at V and 1 base at J; junction bases unmatched: 13. CDR3 loop: CASSTVRNGGRSYNEQFF. The DNA for the CDR3 is TGTGCCAGTAGTACGGTCCGAAATGGCGGGAGATCCTACAATGAGCAGTTCTTC.

This clone has only a few counts. The CDR3 is CASSIIMNTEAFF. The DNA for the CDR3 is TGTGCCAGTAGTATTATAATGAACACTGAAGCTTTCTTT. This sequence joins TRBV19 and TRBJ1-1; D call uncertain. Looked up from germline, CDR1 is LNHDA and CDR2 is SQIVND (reference sequence). The CDR3 is made up of 13 amino acids. Trimming cost V 3 bases and J 0 bases, with 5 bases left between them.

In its sample, this clone was seen a few times. The chain carries TRBV14 and TRBJ2-7, with D possibly being TRBD1 (6 bases). V shed 5 bases and J shed 9 bases, with 14 bases lying between them. Germline assignment: CDR1 SGHDN and CDR2 FVKESK. This CDR3 region has 12 residues. CDR3 sequence: CASSGQSDGQYF. For the CDR3, the DNA is TGTGCCAGCAGCGGACAGTCGGACGGGCAGTACTTC.

The rearrangement links TRBV27 to TRBJ1-5, with D unclear. Trimming cost V 4 bases and J 6 bases, with 19 bases left between them. Germline assignment: CDR1 MNHEY and CDR2 SMNVEV (reference sequence). CDR3 length: 16 amino acids. CDR3 protein: CASSSTSQPLGQPQHF. As DNA, the CDR3 is TGTGCCAGCAGTTCGACTTCCCAGCCTCTAGGTCAGCCCCAGCATTTT.

The chain uses TRBV18 and TRBJ1-1; no clear D gene. CDR1 and CDR2 (germline): KGHSH, LQKENI. The CDR3 length is 16 residues. V lost 2 bases and J 2 bases, leaving 15 bases between the germline ends. The chain's CDR3 is CASSPSIWGDNTEAFF. For the CDR3, the DNA is TGTGCCAGCTCACCATCCATATGGGGTGACAACACTGAAGCTTTCTTT.

The chain carries TRBV6-5 and TRBJ2-1; 8 bases map to TRBD2. CDR1 is MNHEY, CDR2 SVGAGI, per germline. The length of the CDR3 is 16 residues. V dropped 4 bases and J dropped 0; count of bases not matched to a gene: 5. This chain's CDR3 is CASSSSGSRSYNEQFF. The CDR3 nucleotides are TGTGCCAGCAGTTCAAGCGGGAGCCGCTCCTACAATGAGCAGTTCTTC.

This clone has more than one count but fewer than ten. Other DNA sequences in this sample translate to the same CDR3. The V call is TRBV2, the J call TRBJ1-2; TRBD1 might be the D (5 bases). The CDR3 is 14 amino acids. V was trimmed by 3 bases and J by 2 bases, leaving 10 bases between them. CDR1 is SNHLY and CDR2 is FYNNEI in the germline V gene. The CDR3: CASSERGTNYGYTF. The CDR3 DNA follows: TGTGCCAGCAGTGAGCGCGGGACCAACTATGGCTACACCTTC.

The CDR3 nucleotides are TGTGCCAGTAGTATGCCCTCGAACACCATATATTTT. Translated, it gives CASSMPSNTIYF. The rearrangement uses TRBV19 and TRBJ1-3, with no clear D. The CDR3 spans 12 residues. The ends were cut back, 3 bases at V and 7 bases at J, with 7 bases in the middle. The germline V gene has CDR1 LNHDA and CDR2 SQIVND (reference sequence).

J is TRBJ2-3 and V is TRBV7-9; the match to TRBD2 covers 11 bases. This CDR3 is 14 amino acids long. V dropped 11 bases and J dropped 3; count of bases not matched to a gene: 7. Germline V gene sequence: CDR1 SEHNR, CDR2 FQNEAQ (reference sequence). The CDR3 region has the DNA TGTGCCGGAAGACTAGCGGGAAAGACAGATACGCAGTATTTT. Residues: CAGRLAGKTDTQYF. The complete variable domain, with remaining parts taken from reference TRBV7-9 and TRBJ2-3, reads DTGVSQNPRHKITKRGQNVTFRCDPISEHNRLYWYRQTLGQGPEFLTYFQNEAQLEKSRLLSDRFSAERPKGSFSTLEIQRTEQGDSAMYLCAGRLAGKTDTQYFGPGTRLTVL.

This clone was counted a few times. Here the CDR3 reads CASSPGGGVTYEQYF. DNA for the CDR3: TGTGCCAGCTCACCGGGAGGGGGGGTAACCTACGAGCAGTACTTC. This chain uses TRBV18 with TRBJ2-7, with D tentatively TRBD2 (7 bases). CDR3 size: 15 residues. Germline assignment: CDR1 KGHSH and CDR2 LQKENI. V lost 3 bases to trimming and J lost 2 bases, with 14 bases between them.

This sequence joins TRBV5-1 and TRBJ2-3; D uncertain. V gave up 2 bases and J gave up 7 bases, with 5 bases separating them. Looked up from germline, CDR1 is SGHRS and CDR2 is YFSETQ. The CDR3 loop spans 11 amino acids. CDR3 nucleotides: TGCGCCAGCAGCTTCTCGAATACGCAGTATTTT. Encoded protein: CASSFSNTQYF.